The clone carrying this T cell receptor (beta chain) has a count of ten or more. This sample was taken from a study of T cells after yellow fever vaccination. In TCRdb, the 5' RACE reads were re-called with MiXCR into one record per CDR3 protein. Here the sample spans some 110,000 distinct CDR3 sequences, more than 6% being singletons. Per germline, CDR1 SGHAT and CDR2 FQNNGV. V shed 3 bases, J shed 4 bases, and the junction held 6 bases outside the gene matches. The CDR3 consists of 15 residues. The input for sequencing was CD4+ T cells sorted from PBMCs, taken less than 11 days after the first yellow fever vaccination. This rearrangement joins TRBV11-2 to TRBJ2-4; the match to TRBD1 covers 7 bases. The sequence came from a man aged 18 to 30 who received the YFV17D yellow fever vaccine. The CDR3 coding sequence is TGTGCCAGCAGCTTTACAGGGACAGCTAAAAACATTCAGTACTTC. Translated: CASSFTGTAKNIQYF. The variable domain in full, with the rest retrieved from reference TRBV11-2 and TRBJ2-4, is EAGVAQSPRYKIIEKRQSVAFWCNPISGHATLYWYQQILGQGPKLLIQFQNNGVVDDSQLPKDRFSAERLKGVDSTLKIQPAKLEDSAVYLCASSFTGTAKNIQYFGAGTRLSVL.